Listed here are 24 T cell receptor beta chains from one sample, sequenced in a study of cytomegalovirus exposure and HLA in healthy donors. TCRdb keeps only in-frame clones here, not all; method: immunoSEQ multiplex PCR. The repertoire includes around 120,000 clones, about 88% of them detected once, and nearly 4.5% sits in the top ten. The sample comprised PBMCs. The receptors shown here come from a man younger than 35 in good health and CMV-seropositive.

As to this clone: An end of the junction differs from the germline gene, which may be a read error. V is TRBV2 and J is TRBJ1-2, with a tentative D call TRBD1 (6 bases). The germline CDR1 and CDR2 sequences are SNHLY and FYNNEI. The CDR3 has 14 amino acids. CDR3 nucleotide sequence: TGTGCCAGCAGCGAAGGTACAGGGCCTTGGGGCTACACCTTC. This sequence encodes CASSEGTGPWGYTF.

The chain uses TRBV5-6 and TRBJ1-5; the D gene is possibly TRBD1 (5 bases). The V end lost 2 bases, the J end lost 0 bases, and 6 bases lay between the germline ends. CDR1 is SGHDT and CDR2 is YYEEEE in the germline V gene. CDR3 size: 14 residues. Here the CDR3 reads CASSLQVSNQPQHF. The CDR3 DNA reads TGTGCCAGCAGCTTACAGGTTAGCAATCAGCCCCAGCATTTT.

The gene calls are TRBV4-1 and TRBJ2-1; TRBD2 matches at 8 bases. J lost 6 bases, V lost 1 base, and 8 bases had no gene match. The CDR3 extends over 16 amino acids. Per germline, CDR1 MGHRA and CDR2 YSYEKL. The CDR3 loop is CASSQGSGGPINEQFF. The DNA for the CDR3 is TGCGCCAGCAGCCAAGGATCGGGGGGGCCTATCAATGAGCAGTTCTTC.

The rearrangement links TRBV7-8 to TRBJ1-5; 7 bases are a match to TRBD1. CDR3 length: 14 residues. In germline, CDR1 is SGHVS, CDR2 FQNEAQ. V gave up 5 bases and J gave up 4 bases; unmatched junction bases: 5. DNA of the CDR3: TGTGCCAGCAGCCTACTCAGGGGGAATCAGCCCCAGCATTTT. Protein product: CASSLLRGNQPQHF.

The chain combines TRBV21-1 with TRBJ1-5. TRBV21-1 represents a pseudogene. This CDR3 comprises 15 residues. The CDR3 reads CASSCGTPHNQPQHF. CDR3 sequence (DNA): TGTGCCAGCAGCTGCGGGACGCCGCACAATCAGCCCCAGCATTTT.

The CDR3 coding sequence is TGTGCCAGCAGCCAAGATGGGGCGACTAGCGTTACCGGGGAGCTGTTTTTT. It codes for CASSQDGATSVTGELFF. The genes are TRBV4-2 and TRBJ2-2, with 8 bases matching TRBD2. After removal of 0 bases from V and 5 bases from J, the junction contained 8 bases not matched to a gene. Germline V CDR1 and CDR2: LGHNA, YNFKEQ. This CDR3 has 17 amino acids.

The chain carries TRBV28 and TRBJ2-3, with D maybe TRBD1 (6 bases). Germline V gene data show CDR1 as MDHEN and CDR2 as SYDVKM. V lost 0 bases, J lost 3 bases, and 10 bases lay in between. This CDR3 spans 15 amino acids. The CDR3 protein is CASSLWGAKTDTQYF. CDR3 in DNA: TGTGCCAGCAGTTTATGGGGGGCTAAGACAGATACGCAGTATTTT.

The DNA for the CDR3 is TGCAGCGTTGGAGTAGCGGTAAGCACAGATACGCAGTATTTT. This gives the protein CSVGVAVSTDTQYF. The chain employs TRBV29-1 and TRBJ2-3, with a possible D match to TRBD2 (6 bases). The CDR3 is made up of 14 amino acids. With 4 bases removed from V and 0 bases from J, the gap between germline ends came to 11 bases. Germline CDR1 SQVTM, CDR2 ANQGSEA.

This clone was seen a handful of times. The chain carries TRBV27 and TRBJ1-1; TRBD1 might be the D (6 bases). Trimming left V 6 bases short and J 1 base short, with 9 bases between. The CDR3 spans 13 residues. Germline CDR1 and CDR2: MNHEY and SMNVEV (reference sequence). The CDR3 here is CASSWGQNTEAFF. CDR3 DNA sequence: TGTGCCAGCAGCTGGGGACAGAACACTGAAGCTTTCTTT.

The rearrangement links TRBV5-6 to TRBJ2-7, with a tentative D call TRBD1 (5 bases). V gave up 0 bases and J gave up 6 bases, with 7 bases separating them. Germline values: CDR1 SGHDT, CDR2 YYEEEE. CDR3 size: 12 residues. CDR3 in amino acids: CASSLGGAEQYF. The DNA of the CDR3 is TGTGCCAGCAGCTTGGGGGGCGCCGAGCAGTACTTC.

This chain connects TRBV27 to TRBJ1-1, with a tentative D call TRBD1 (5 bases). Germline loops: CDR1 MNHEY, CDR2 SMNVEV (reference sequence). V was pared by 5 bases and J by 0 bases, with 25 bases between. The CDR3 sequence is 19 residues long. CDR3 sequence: CASSPLVGGVESMNTEAFF. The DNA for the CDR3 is TGTGCCAGCAGTCCTCTAGTAGGAGGGGTGGAGTCGATGAACACTGAAGCTTTCTTT.

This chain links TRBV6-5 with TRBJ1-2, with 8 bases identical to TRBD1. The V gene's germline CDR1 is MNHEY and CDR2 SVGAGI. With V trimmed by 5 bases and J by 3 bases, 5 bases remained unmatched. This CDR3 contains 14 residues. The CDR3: CASSPGTGYYGYTF. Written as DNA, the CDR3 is TGTGCCAGCAGTCCAGGGACAGGCTACTATGGCTACACCTTC.

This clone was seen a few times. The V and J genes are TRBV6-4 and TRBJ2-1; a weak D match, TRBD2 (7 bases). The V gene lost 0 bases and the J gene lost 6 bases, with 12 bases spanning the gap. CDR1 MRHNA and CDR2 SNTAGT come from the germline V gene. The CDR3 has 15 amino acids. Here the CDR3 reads CASSDSAGASNEQFF. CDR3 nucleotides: TGTGCCAGCAGTGACTCGGCGGGGGCTTCCAATGAGCAGTTCTTC.

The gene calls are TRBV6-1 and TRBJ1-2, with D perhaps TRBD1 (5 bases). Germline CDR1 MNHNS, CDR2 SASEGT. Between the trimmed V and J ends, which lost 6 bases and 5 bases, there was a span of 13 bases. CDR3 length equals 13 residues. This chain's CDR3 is CASRPTADYGYTF. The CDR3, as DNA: TGTGCCAGCAGACCGACAGCAGATTATGGCTACACCTTC.

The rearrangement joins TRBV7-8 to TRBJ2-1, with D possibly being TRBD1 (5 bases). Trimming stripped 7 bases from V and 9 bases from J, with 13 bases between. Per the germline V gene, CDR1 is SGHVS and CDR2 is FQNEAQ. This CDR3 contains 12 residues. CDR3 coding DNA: TGTGCCAGCAAGGGAAGGGGCGGTGAGCAGTTCTTC. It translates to CASKGRGGEQFF. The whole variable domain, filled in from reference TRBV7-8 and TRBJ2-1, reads GAGVSQSPRYKVAKRGQDVALRCDPISGHVSLFWYQQALGQGPEFLTYFQNEAQLDKSGLPSDRFFAERPEGSVSTLKIQRTQQEDSAVYLCASKGRGGEQFFGPGTRLTVL.

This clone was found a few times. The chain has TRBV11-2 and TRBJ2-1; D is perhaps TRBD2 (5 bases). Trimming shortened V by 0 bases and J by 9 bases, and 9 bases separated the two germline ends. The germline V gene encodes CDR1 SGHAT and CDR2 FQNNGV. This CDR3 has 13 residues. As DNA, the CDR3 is TGTGCCAGCAGCTTAGAAAGCGGCGGTGAGCAGTTCTTC. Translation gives CASSLESGGEQFF. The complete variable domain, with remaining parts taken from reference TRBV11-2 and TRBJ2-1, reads EAGVAQSPRYKIIEKRQSVAFWCNPISGHATLYWYQQILGQGPKLLIQFQNNGVVDDSQLPKDRFSAERLKGVDSTLKIQPAKLEDSAVYLCASSLESGGEQFFGPGTRLTVL.

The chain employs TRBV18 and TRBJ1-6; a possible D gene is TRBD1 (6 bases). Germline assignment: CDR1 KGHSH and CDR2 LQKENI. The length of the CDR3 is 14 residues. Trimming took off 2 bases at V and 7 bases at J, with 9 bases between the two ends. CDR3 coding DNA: TGTGCCAGCTCACCAACAACAGGGAATTCACCCCTCCACTTT. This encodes CASSPTTGNSPLHF.

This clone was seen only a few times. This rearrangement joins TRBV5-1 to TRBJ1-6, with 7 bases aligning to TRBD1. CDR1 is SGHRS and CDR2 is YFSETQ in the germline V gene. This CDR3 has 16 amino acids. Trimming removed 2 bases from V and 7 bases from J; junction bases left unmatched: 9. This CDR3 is CASSFSLGGANSPLHF. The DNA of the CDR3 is TGCGCCAGCAGCTTCAGCCTAGGGGGCGCGAATTCACCCCTCCACTTT.

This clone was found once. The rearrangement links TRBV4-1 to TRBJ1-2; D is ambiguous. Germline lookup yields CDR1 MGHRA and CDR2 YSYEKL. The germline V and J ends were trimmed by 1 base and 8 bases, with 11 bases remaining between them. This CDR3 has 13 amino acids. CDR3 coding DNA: TGCGCCAGCAGCCAAGGACCAGCCAGGGGCTACACCTTC. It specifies CASSQGPARGYTF.

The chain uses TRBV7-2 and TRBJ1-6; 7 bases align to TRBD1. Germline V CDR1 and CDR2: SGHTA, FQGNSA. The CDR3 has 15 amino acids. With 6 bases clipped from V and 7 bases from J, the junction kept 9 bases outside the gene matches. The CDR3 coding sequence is TGTGCCAGCAGACACACGGACAGGACGAATTCACCCCTCCACTTT. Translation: CASRHTDRTNSPLHF.

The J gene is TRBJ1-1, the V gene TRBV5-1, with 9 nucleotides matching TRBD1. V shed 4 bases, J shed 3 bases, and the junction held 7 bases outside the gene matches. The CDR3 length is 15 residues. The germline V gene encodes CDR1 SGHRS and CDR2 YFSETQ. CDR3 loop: CASSPPGQGYTEAFF. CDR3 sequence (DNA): TGCGCCAGCAGCCCTCCGGGACAGGGCTACACTGAAGCTTTCTTT.

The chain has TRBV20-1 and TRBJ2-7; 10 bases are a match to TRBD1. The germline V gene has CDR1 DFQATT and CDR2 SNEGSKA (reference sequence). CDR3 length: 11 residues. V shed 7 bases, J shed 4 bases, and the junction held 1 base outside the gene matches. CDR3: CSGGQGYEQYF. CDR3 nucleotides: TGCAGTGGGGGACAGGGGTACGAGCAGTACTTC.

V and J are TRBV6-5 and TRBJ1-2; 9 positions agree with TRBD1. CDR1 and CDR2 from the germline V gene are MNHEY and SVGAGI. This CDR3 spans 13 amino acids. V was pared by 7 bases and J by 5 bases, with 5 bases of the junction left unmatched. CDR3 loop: CASTDRGQYGYTF. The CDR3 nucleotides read TGTGCCAGCACGGACAGGGGCCAATATGGCTACACCTTC.

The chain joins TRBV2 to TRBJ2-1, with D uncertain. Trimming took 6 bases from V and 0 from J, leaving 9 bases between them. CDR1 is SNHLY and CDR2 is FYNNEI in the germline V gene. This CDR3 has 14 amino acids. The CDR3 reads CASRLLSSYNEQFF. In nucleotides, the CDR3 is TGTGCCAGCAGGCTTTTGAGCTCCTACAATGAGCAGTTCTTC.